There are a few counts of the clone carrying this T cell receptor (beta chain). Antigen specificity is unknown. This sample was taken from a study of T cell repertoires in cytomegalovirus infection. Trimming stripped 2 bases from V and 2 bases from J, with 7 bases between. The CDR3 is made up of 13 amino acids. Germline CDR1 and CDR2: SEHNR and FQNEAQ (reference sequence). TCRdb called the reads again in MiXCR, with one record for every CDR3 protein. Among approximately 1,000,000 distinct CDR3 sequences listed, approximately 32% were seen once. The chain joins TRBV7-9 to TRBJ2-7; D call uncertain. This receptor was obtained from a human donor in good health (CMV status not recorded). Some clones in this sample may be carry-over from other donors' samples. Specimen: cultured CD8+ T cells from PBMCs, collected from culture after CMV antigen stimulation. The CDR3 DNA sequence: TGTGCCAGCAGCTTAAACGGTGCCTACGAGCAGTACGTC. Translation gives CASSLNGAYEQYV.